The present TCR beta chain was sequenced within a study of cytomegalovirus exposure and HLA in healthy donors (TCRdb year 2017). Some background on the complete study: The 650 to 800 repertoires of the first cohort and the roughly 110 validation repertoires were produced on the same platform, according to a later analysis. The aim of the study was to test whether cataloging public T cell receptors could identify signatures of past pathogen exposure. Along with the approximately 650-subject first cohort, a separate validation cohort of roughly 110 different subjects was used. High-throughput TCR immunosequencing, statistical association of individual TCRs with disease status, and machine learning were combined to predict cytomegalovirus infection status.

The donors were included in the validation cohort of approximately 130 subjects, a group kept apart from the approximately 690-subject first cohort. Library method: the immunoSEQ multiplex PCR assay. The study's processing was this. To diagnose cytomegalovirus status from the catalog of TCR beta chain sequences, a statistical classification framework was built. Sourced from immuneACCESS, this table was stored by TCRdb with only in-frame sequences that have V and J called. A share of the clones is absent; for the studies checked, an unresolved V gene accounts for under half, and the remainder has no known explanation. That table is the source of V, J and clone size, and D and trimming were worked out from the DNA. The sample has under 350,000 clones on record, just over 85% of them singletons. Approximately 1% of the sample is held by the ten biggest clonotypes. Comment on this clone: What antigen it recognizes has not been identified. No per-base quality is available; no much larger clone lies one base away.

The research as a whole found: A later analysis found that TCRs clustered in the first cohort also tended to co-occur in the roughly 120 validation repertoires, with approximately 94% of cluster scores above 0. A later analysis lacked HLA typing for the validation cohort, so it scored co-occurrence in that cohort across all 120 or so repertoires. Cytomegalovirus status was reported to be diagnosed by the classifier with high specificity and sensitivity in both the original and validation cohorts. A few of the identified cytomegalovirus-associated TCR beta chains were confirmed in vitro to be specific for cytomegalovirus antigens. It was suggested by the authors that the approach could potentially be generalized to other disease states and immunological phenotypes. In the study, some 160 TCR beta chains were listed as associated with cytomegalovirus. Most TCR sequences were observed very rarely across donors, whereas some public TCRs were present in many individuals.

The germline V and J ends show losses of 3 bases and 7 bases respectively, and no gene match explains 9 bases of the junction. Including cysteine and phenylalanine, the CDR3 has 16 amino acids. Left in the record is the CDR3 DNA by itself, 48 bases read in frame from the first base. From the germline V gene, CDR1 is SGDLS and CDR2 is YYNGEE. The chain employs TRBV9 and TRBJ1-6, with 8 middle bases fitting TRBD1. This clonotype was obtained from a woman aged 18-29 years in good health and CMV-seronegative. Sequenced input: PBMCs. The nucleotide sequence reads TGTGCCAGCAGCGGGAACCGGGACAGGAGAAATTCACCCCTCCACTTT. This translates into CASSGNRDRRNSPLHF.